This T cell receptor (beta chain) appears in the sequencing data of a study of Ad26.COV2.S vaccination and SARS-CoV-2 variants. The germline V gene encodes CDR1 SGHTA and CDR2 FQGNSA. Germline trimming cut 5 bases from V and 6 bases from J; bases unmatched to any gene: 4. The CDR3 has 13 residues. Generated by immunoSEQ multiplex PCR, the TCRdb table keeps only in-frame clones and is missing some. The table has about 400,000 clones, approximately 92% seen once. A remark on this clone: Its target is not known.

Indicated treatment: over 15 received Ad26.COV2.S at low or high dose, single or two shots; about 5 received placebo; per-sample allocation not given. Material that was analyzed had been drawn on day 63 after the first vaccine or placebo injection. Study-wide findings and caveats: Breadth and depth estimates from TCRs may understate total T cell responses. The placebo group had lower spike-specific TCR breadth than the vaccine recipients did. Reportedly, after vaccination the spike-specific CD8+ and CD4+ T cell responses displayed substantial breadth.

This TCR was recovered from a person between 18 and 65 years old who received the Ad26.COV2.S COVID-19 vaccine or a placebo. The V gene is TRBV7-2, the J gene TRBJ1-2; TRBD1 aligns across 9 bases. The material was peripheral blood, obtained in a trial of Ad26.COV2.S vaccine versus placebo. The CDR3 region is CASSAGTGNGYTF. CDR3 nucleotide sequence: TGTGCCAGCAGCGCCGGGACAGGGAATGGCTACACCTTC.